Given below is one TCR beta chain in context. This clone has more than one count but fewer than ten. There is no known antigen for this receptor. It has no much larger one-base neighbor in the sample; base qualities were not kept. The cohort was made up of approximately 670 healthy bone marrow donors. At the time of sampling, every cohort member was nominally healthy, though immune exposures that went unrecorded were likely present. The donor was CMV seronegative and belonged to the group of 320 or so seronegative cohort members. A peripheral blood sample was provided by each donor, and peripheral blood mononuclear cells were used for TCR beta sequencing. Genomic DNA was extracted from the blood cell samples with the Qiagen DNeasy Blood Extraction Kit. The CDR3 contains 13 residues, cysteine and phenylalanine counted. Only CDR3 DNA remains: 39 bases, in frame from the first base. Relative to germline, V is missing 6 bases and J is missing 8 bases, with 4 bases of the junction outside any gene match. Based on the germline V gene, the CDR1 and CDR2 sequences are MNHNS and SASEGT.

The library was produced with the immunoSEQ multiplex PCR assay. The multiplex PCR relied on a mix of 60 forward primers for TCR Vbeta segments and 13 reverse primers for TCR Jbeta segments. Amplification of the CDR3 region of rearranged TCR beta genes was performed with a multiplex PCR assay on genomic DNA. Amplified TCR beta libraries were sequenced as 87-base-pair reads on the Illumina HiSeq System. The authors processed their data as follows. In a later analysis, tens of millions of unique TCR beta chains were counted across the approximately 640 repertoires, and around 11 million of these chains were shared by at least two donors. Raw reads were error-corrected and collapsed into unique sequences with a nearest-neighbor algorithm that merged closely related sequences to remove PCR and sequencing errors. To assign V, D and J gene segments, CDR3 sequences were aligned to IMGT reference sequences. For a sequence to be retained, a match of at least six nucleotides to both a V gene segment and a J gene segment was required. Rearrangements were called productive when the CDR3 lacked stop codons and stayed in frame with V and J; all others were non-productive. Following IMGT convention, CDR3 was defined as the stretch from the second conserved V-encoded cysteine to the conserved J-encoded phenylalanine. The earlier analysis of roughly 590 of the donors excluded any sequence lacking an unambiguous match to a single V gene segment. In an earlier analysis of approximately 560 of the donors, a V segment was called functional when productive rearrangements were above 56.7%, and segregating when the standard deviation between donors exceeded 5%. A statistical classification framework was developed to diagnose cytomegalovirus status using the catalog of TCR beta chain sequences. In a later analysis, TCR nucleotide sequences were compared against IMGT/GENE-DB human TR gene sequences so that V and J genes could be assigned. A later analysis assigned CDR3 sequences and most-parsimonious VDJ recombination scenarios with the TCRdist pipeline. A later analysis defined each TCR beta chain by its CDR3 amino acid sequence plus V-gene family, and excluded reads lacking a unique V-gene family. As a way to deal with suspected cross-contamination and a sequencing artifact, a later analysis dropped 450 to 600 nucleotide sequences that were highly shared and had low generation probability. In a later analysis, a clonal expansion index for each public chain was calculated from normalized within-repertoire ranks of inferred template counts. In a later analysis, generation probabilities were computed with a VDJ recombination model fitted to out-of-frame rearrangements, and the resulting probabilities were checked against IGoR. In a later analysis, TCR-TCR, TCR-HLA and TCR-CMV co-occurrence was scored with hypergeometric tests, and a repertoire-size bias correction was applied to TCR pairs. To estimate false discovery rates, a later analysis permuted the HLA or CMV assignments 20 times. In a later analysis, co-occurring TCRs were grouped with DBSCAN, and TCRdist sequence similarity was added when clustering was performed within HLA-allele-positive subsets. Co-occurrence clustering excluded repertoires with fewer than 30,000 or more than 120,000 public chains, plus five with anomalous nucleotide sharing. The table comes from immuneACCESS by way of TCRdb, which keeps in-frame sequences with V and J called. Part of the clones is missing from these tables; in studies checked, under half for an unresolved V gene and the rest for unknown reasons. From that table come the V and J calls and clone size; the DNA was used to work out D and trimming. Across this sample there are approximately 160,000 clones, with roughly four fifths seen only once. Approximately 1.5% of the sample goes to the ten largest clones.

The record originates from a study of cytomegalovirus exposure and HLA in healthy donors (TCRdb year 2017). About the full investigation: In an earlier analysis of under 600 of the donors, 250 to 300 Gb of sequence data and 120 million or so unique TCR beta sequences from about 179 million T cells were reported. An early release that covered more than 550 HLA-typed donors contained 250 to 350 gigabases of sequencing data and 75 million to 100 million unique TCR sequences. Among the roughly 370 genotyped donors, about 83% belonged to the genetic ancestry cluster associated with self-reported Caucasian donors. The study was designed to test whether signatures of past pathogen exposure could be identified by cataloging public T cell receptors. The T cell repertoires of several hundred subjects were profiled by immunosequencing and related to cytomegalovirus serostatus. Along with the roughly 700-subject first cohort, a separate validation cohort of over 90 different subjects was used. High-throughput TCR immunosequencing, statistical association of individual TCRs with disease status, and machine learning were combined to predict cytomegalovirus infection status. In a later analysis, previously published TCR beta repertoires from several hundred donors were re-analyzed and high-resolution HLA genotyping was added so that TCR occurrence patterns could be studied. Rather than drawing on any new phenotypic data, the later analysis identified candidate immune exposures from TCR beta sequences and the way those sequences occurred across donors. An earlier analysis of 500 to 750 of the donors applied high-throughput TCR beta sequencing to assess whether each TCR beta V gene segment acted as functional or pseudogenic. Donor age, sex, ethnicity and CMV serostatus were collected together with the repertoire data. A later genetic analysis used genome-wide SNP genotypes for about 55% of the 666 donors, treating that subset as a discovery cohort. All discovery cohort repertoires had been generated using a single sequencing platform. HLA typing included class I and class II loci at four-digit resolution. The number of typed donors differed by locus: about 620-640 for A, B, C, DRB1 and DQB1; 500 to 550 for DQA1; some 590 for DPA1; and roughly 490 for DPB1. Because of strong linkage in the cohort, five DR-DQ haplotypes were treated as single units for association and clustering. On average, approximately 250,000 unique TCR beta nucleotide sequences were sequenced per donor among 398 genotyped donors of the cohort, with roughly 20% of those sequences being non-productive. Findings and caveats that apply to the study as a whole: The authors suggested that the approach could potentially be extended to other disease states and immunological phenotypes. In a later analysis, HLA-associated TCR beta chains showed more clonal expansion and lower generation probabilities than non-associated chains that were equally common. In vitro tests confirmed that a few of the cytomegalovirus-associated TCR beta chains recognize cytomegalovirus antigens. A later analysis found that most CMV-associated TCR beta chains appeared HLA-restricted, with HLA associations seemingly driven largely by CMV exposure. Correlated functional status among segregating V segments might reflect linkage disequilibrium, but an unknown experimental factor could not be ruled out. Sequencing depth was assumed to be roughly uniform across donors in the presence/absence analyses, though that assumption may not hold. In this cohort, only TCR beta chains were sequenced, and detectable features were limited by the absence of alpha or paired-chain data. In the study, roughly 160 TCR beta chains were listed as associated with cytomegalovirus. In both the original and validation cohorts, the classifier was reported to diagnose cytomegalovirus status with high specificity and sensitivity. Because the 87-base-pair reads could not distinguish some IMGT-functional V segments, including TRBV6-2 and TRBV6-3, those segments were excluded. A later genetic analysis reported fewer N-insertions in productive TCRs among donors in an Asian-associated ancestry cluster than the roughly 640-donor mean. When HLA alleles, especially DR and DQ, strongly co-occurred, attributing TCR associations to individual alleles was difficult. Because HLA typing was missing for some donors at each locus, association tests included only the typed subset. Because counts were too low, 15 or so rarely observed V segments, including chromosome 9 orphons, were excluded from the earlier analysis of 587 of the donors. A further reported finding was that TCR beta sequences accurately predicted the HLA-A and HLA-B alleles for most subjects in the first cohort. A later genetic analysis associated a missense DCLRE1C variant with V-gene and J-gene trimming of TCR beta chains, and an independent cohort replicated the association. CMV serostatus was the only immune exposure information available for the cohort. In a later analysis, TCR association rates were found to vary across HLA loci, with the most associated TCRs seen for DRB1 alleles and the fewest for HLA-C alleles. In an earlier analysis of about 600 of the donors, most TCR beta V segments appeared in productive rearrangements about 87% or about 30% of the time, broadly matching IMGT annotations. A later analysis associated about 18,000 TCR beta sequences with specific HLA alleles at a false discovery rate of 0.05. A later analysis reported that several top co-occurrence clusters appeared linked to parvovirus B19, influenza, CMV and Epstein-Barr virus. While some public TCRs were present in many individuals, most TCR sequences turned up only very rarely across donors. A cluster of highly shared sequence variants was judged likely to represent a technical artifact of the sequencing pipeline.

The chain uses TRBV6-1 and TRBJ1-6; 7 central nucleotides agree with TRBD1. This sequence originates from a man in his forties or fifties in good health and CMV-seronegative. The sequencing sample was made of PBMCs. For the CDR3, the sequence is CASRGQRDSPLHF. The DNA reads as follows: TGTGCCAGCAGGGGACAGCGGGATTCACCCCTCCACTTT.